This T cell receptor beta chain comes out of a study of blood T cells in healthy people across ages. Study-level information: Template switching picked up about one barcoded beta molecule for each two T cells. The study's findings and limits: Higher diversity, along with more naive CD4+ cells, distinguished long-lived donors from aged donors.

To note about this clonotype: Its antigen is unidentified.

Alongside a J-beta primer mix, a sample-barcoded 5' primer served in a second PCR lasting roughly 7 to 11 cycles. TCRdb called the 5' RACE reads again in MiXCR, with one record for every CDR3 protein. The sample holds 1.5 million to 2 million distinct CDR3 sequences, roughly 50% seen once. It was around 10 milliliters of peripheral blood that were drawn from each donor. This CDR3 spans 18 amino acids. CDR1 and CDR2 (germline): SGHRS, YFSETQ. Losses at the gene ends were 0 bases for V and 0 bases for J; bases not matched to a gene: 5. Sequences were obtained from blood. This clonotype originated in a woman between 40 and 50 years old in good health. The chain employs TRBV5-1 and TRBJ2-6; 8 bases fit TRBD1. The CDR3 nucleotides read TGCGCCAGCAGCTTGGCTGCCGGGACAGGCTCTGGGGCCAACGTCCTGACTTTC. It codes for CASSLAAGTGSGANVLTF.